The T cell receptor (beta chain) described here comes from a study of blood T cell repertoires in COVID-19. Study context: Samples representing acute and convalescent COVID-19 were sourced from the United States, Italy and Spain. Nucleic acid was either cDNA or gDNA, and it came from T cells, B-cell-depleted T cells, or PBMCs.

The repertoire was sequenced with immunoSEQ multiplex PCR; TCRdb's copy has only in-frame clones and lacks some. The sample lists some 170,000 clones, 84% occurring once. Germline V CDR1 and CDR2: SGHAT, FQDESV (reference sequence). The CDR3 covers 14 residues. With 4 bases removed from V and 1 base from J, the gap between germline ends came to 10 bases. Sequencing was carried out using peripheral blood. The receptor comes from a woman of 80 years or more with acute or convalescent COVID-19. The chain employs TRBV11-1 and TRBJ1-1, with D tentatively TRBD1 (5 bases). The CDR3 DNA follows: TGTGCCAGCAGCTCCCTAAGGGGGAACACTGAAGCTTTCTTT. Translated: CASSSLRGNTEAFF.